Listed here are 27 T cell receptor beta chains from one sample, sequenced in a study of blood T cell repertoires in COVID-19. Assay used: immunoSEQ multiplex PCR; TCRdb lists only in-frame clones, some missing. The sample shows about 120,000 clones, 65% to 85% of them seen only once. The sequencing sample was made of PBMCs or T cells enriched from blood (not recorded which). The receptors come from a young woman who had recovered from COVID-19.

The V and J genes are TRBV7-9 and TRBJ1-2; a weak D match, TRBD1 (5 bases). From germline, CDR1 is SEHNR and CDR2 FQNEAQ (reference sequence). There are 15 residues in the CDR3. V dropped 2 bases and J dropped 4 bases, with 14 bases sitting between them. The CDR3 region has the DNA TGTGCCAGCAGCTTACACGAACAGGACCCCTATGGCTACACCTTC. Translated, it gives CASSLHEQDPYGYTF.

The chain carries TRBV5-4 and TRBJ2-2; no reliable D call. The CDR3 runs 14 residues. Germline loops: CDR1 SGHNT, CDR2 YYREEE (reference sequence). V was shortened by 4 bases and J by 0 bases, with 7 bases between the two germline ends. Written as DNA, the CDR3 is TGTGCCAGCAGCCCCCTCCCGAACACCGGGGAGCTGTTTTTT. Protein: CASSPLPNTGELFF.

The J gene is TRBJ1-1, the V gene TRBV9, with 7 bases fitting TRBD1. The germline V gene has CDR1 SGDLS and CDR2 YYNGEE. V shed 0 bases and J 4 bases; nucleotides not matched to a gene: 6. This CDR3 has 15 residues. CDR3 loop: CASSVDGTAVTEAFF. The DNA of the CDR3 is TGTGCCAGCAGCGTAGATGGGACAGCGGTCACTGAAGCTTTCTTT.

This clone was counted a few times. This sequence joins TRBV19 and TRBJ1-2; D might be TRBD1 (6 bases). Germline CDR1 LNHDA, CDR2 SQIVND (reference sequence). The germline V and J ends were trimmed by 7 bases and 4 bases, with 13 bases remaining between them. This CDR3 has 13 amino acids. The CDR3 spells CASIGQPTYGYTF. The CDR3 DNA sequence: TGTGCCAGTATCGGACAGCCCACCTATGGCTACACCTTC.

This chain joins TRBV21-1 and TRBJ2-7; the table's TRBD2 call for D was not verified on the DNA. TRBV21-1 is a pseudogene segment. The CDR3 spans 16 residues. This chain's CDR3 is CASSKVDRGSSYEQYF. In DNA, the CDR3 is TGTGCCAGCAGCAAAGTTGACCGCGGGAGCTCCTACGAGCAGTACTTC.

On this clone: At one boundary the junction diverges from the germline segment, which might be a read error. This sequence joins TRBV5-3 and TRBJ2-7, with TRBD2 as a possible D gene (5 bases). TRBV5-3 is marked as an open reading frame, function uncertain. The CDR3 is made up of 12 amino acids. Here the CDR3 reads CAEVPIIYEQYF. In DNA, the CDR3 is TGCGCGGAGGTCCCCATCATCTACGAGCAGTACTTC.

This chain connects TRBV4-2 to TRBJ2-7; 9 bases align to TRBD1. V shed 2 bases and J 6 bases; nucleotides not matched to a gene: 5. This CDR3 comprises 14 residues. Germline CDR1 and CDR2: LGHNA and YNFKEQ. The CDR3: CASSQHRQGGEQYF. CDR3 DNA sequence: TGTGCCAGCAGCCAACACCGACAGGGGGGCGAGCAGTACTTC.

The gene calls are TRBV25-1 and TRBJ2-7; D is unclear. The CDR3 sequence is 11 residues long. Trimming removed 10 bases at V and 4 bases at J, with 11 bases between. Per germline, CDR1 MGHDK and CDR2 SYGVNS. Here the CDR3 reads CATTEGYEQYF. CDR3 DNA sequence: TGTGCCACGACTGAAGGATACGAGCAGTACTTC.

The CDR3 reads CASSISLAGGDEQFF. The CDR3 DNA is TGTGCCAGTAGTATTTCACTAGCGGGAGGGGATGAGCAGTTCTTC. V gene TRBV19 combines with J gene TRBJ2-1, with 13 bases aligning to TRBD2. This CDR3 has 15 amino acids. CDR1 is LNHDA, CDR2 SQIVND, per germline (reference sequence). The V gene end was trimmed by 3 bases and the J gene end by 8 bases; junction bases not matched to a gene: 4.

This chain uses TRBV6-2 or TRBV6-3 with TRBJ2-7; 8 bases are a match to TRBD1. The germline V gene encodes CDR1 MNHEY and CDR2 SVGEGT. The CDR3 length is 16 residues. The ends lost 2 bases at V and 6 bases at J; junction bases unmatched: 12. In DNA, the CDR3 is TGTGCCAGCAGTTACCGGGGCGCAGGGGGCTCGGGCGAGCAGTACTTC. Translation: CASSYRGAGGSGEQYF.

The gene calls are TRBV30 and TRBJ2-5; no reliable D call. The CDR3 has 13 residues. Germline V gene data show CDR1 as GTSNPN and CDR2 as SVGIG (reference sequence). Trimming cost V 4 bases and J 1 base, with 10 bases left between them. This CDR3 is CAWTRQFQETQYF. The CDR3 nucleotides read TGTGCCTGGACTCGCCAGTTCCAAGAGACCCAGTACTTC.

V and J are TRBV28 and TRBJ2-7, with 7 bases lining up with TRBD1. The CDR3 is 14 amino acids. Germline trimming cut 5 bases from V and 2 bases from J; bases unmatched to any gene: 6. In germline, CDR1 is MDHEN, CDR2 SYDVKM. The CDR3 here is CASSITGDPYEQYF. The CDR3 DNA sequence: TGTGCCAGCAGTATTACAGGGGACCCCTACGAGCAGTACTTC.

J is TRBJ2-1 and V is TRBV4-2, with 8 bases identical to TRBD2. J gave up 6 bases and V 1 base, and 8 bases lay outside the gene matches. This CDR3 comprises 16 residues. CDR1 and CDR2 (germline): LGHNA, YNFKEQ. DNA of the CDR3: TGTGCCAGCAGCCAAGTCGGGACTAGTAGTGCCAATGAGCAGTTCTTC. Translated: CASSQVGTSSANEQFF.

V is TRBV3-1 (or the pseudogene TRBV3-2) and J is TRBJ2-7; possibly TRBD2 for D (6 bases). The CDR3 has 12 residues. From germline, CDR1 is LGHDT and CDR2 YNNKEL (reference sequence). V was clipped by 3 bases and J by 8 bases, with 11 bases between them. The CDR3 coding sequence is TGTGCCAGCAGCCACGCGGGATCGAAGCAGTACTTC. Amino acid sequence: CASSHAGSKQYF.

The rearrangement links TRBV7-2 to TRBJ1-2; 8 nucleotides match TRBD1. Germline V gives CDR1 SGHTA, CDR2 FQGNSA. This CDR3 has 15 residues. Trimming cost V 5 bases and J 4 bases; bases outside gene matches: 9. In nucleotides, the CDR3 is TGTGCCAGCAGCCCGCGACAGGGGCTCTCCTATGGCTACACCTTC. It is translated as CASSPRQGLSYGYTF.

V is TRBV19 and J is TRBJ2-7, with D perhaps TRBD1 (5 bases). V gave up 7 bases and J gave up 1 base, with 8 bases separating them. The CDR3 covers 12 residues. The V gene's germline CDR1 is LNHDA and CDR2 SQIVND (reference sequence). CDR3 sequence reads: CASKQGSYEQYF. In nucleotides, the CDR3 is TGTGCCAGTAAGCAGGGATCCTACGAGCAGTACTTC.

V usage is TRBV27 and J usage is TRBJ2-1; 9 positions match TRBD2. Germline trimming cut 1 base from V and 7 bases from J; bases unmatched to any gene: 8. CDR3 length equals 16 residues. Looked up from germline, CDR1 is MNHEY and CDR2 is SMNVEV (reference sequence). CDR3 sequence reads: CASSLWGGGLANEQFF. The CDR3 nucleotides are TGTGCCAGCAGTTTATGGGGCGGGGGACTAGCAAATGAGCAGTTCTTC.

This chain joins TRBV24-1 and TRBJ1-2; D is unresolved. V dropped 1 base and J dropped 0 bases, with 8 bases sitting between them. Germline values: CDR1 KGHDR, CDR2 SFDVKD. The CDR3 loop spans 15 amino acids. CDR3 loop: CATSDFRGTNYGYTF. The CDR3 nucleotides read TGTGCCACCAGTGATTTTCGGGGAACTAACTATGGCTACACCTTC.

The genes are TRBV7-9 and TRBJ2-3; possible D gene TRBD2, 5 bases. V lost 5 bases and J 0 bases, leaving 18 bases between the germline ends. This CDR3 region has 17 residues. CDR1 and CDR2 from the germline V gene are SEHNR and FQNEAQ (reference sequence). The CDR3 DNA sequence: TGTGCCAGCAGCACCGGGGTCGTGCCGGCTAGCACAGATACGCAGTATTTT. The encoded protein is CASSTGVVPASTDTQYF.

V usage is TRBV21-1 and J usage is TRBJ2-3; no DNA check was done on the table's D call, TRBD2. TRBV21-1 is termed a pseudogene. The CDR3 is made up of 13 amino acids. CDR3 protein: CASGERDTDTQYF. CDR3 in DNA: TGTGCCAGCGGAGAGCGGGACACAGATACGCAGTATTTT.

The V gene is TRBV1, the J gene TRBJ2-3; TRBD2, as called in the table, went unchecked against the DNA. TRBV1 is noted as a pseudogene. The CDR3 loop spans 18 amino acids. This CDR3 is CTSSQEPLALGKPDTQYF. DNA of the CDR3: TGCACCAGCAGCCAAGAGCCCCTAGCTCTGGGAAAGCCAGATACGCAGTATTTT.

The genes are TRBV30 and TRBJ2-5; 9 nucleotides agree with TRBD1. From germline, CDR1 is GTSNPN and CDR2 SVGIG (reference sequence). The CDR3 length is 15 residues. Germline trimming cut 2 bases from V and 6 bases from J; bases unmatched to any gene: 10. The DNA for the CDR3 is TGTGCCTGGAGTCGGACAGGGGCACTGGGGAAGACCCAGTACTTC. It yields the protein CAWSRTGALGKTQYF.

V and J are TRBV29-1 and TRBJ2-1; TRBD2 agrees at 7 bases. CDR1 SQVTM and CDR2 ANQGSEA come from the germline V gene. After removal of 4 bases from V and 5 bases from J, the junction contained 11 bases not matched to a gene. The CDR3 loop spans 15 amino acids. CDR3 DNA: TGCAGCGTTGCCACCCTTGCGGGAGCCCACAATGAGCAGTTCTTC. This codes for CSVATLAGAHNEQFF.

V is TRBV28 and J is TRBJ2-7; 9 bases align to TRBD2. CDR1 is MDHEN and CDR2 is SYDVKM in the germline V gene. Trimming removed 8 bases from V and 1 base from J; junction bases left unmatched: 6. This CDR3 has 14 residues. Here the CDR3 DNA reads TGTGCCAGCGGCGGGACTAGCCAGTCCTACGAGCAGTACTTC. Translating gives CASGGTSQSYEQYF.

V usage is TRBV30 and J usage is TRBJ2-7; TRBD2 agrees at 8 bases. V was clipped by 0 bases and J by 2 bases; unmatched bases: 6. CDR1 GTSNPN and CDR2 SVGIG come from the germline V gene (reference sequence). CDR3 size: 15 residues. As DNA, the CDR3 is TGTGCCTGGAGTGTAGGTAGCGGGATACCCTACGAGCAGTACTTC. Protein sequence: CAWSVGSGIPYEQYF.

Here the CDR3 reads CASSLAGRANMGLFF. The CDR3 region has the DNA TGCGCCAGCAGCTTGGCCGGCAGGGCGAACATGGGACTGTTTTTT. V gene TRBV5-1 combines with J gene TRBJ1-4; a weak D match, TRBD1 (5 bases). CDR3 length equals 15 residues. Trimming removed 0 bases from V and 13 bases from J, with 19 bases in between. CDR1 SGHRS and CDR2 YFSETQ come from the germline V gene.

This clone was detected a few times. This sequence joins TRBV5-4 and TRBJ1-1, with D possibly being TRBD1 (5 bases). Between the trimmed V and J ends, which lost 0 bases and 9 bases, there was a span of 9 bases. The V gene's germline CDR1 is SGHNT and CDR2 YYREEE (reference sequence). The CDR3 loop spans 12 amino acids. The CDR3: CASSLELGQAFF. CDR3 nucleotides: TGTGCCAGCAGCTTGGAGCTGGGGCAAGCTTTCTTT. Together with reference TRBV5-4 and TRBJ1-1, the CDR3 gives the full variable domain: ETGVTQSPTHLIKTRGQQVTLRCSSQSGHNTVSWYQQALGQGPQFIFQYYREEENGRGNFPPRFSGLQFPNYSSELNVNALELDDSALYLCASSLELGQAFFGQGTRLTVV.